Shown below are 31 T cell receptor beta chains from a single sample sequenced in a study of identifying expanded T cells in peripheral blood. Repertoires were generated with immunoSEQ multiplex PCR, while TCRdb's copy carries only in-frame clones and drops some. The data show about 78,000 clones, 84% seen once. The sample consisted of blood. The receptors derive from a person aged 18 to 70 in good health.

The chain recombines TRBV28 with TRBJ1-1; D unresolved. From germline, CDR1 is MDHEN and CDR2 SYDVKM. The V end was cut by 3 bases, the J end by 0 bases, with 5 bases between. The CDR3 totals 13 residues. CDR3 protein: CASSFRMNTEAFF. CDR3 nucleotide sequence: TGTGCCAGCAGTTTCCGGATGAACACTGAAGCTTTCTTT.

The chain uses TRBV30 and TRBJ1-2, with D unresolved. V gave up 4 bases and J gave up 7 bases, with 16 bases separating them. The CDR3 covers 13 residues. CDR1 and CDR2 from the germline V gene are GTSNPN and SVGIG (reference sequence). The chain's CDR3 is CAWTPSVISGYTF. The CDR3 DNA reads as TGTGCCTGGACCCCCTCGGTGATCTCTGGCTACACCTTC.

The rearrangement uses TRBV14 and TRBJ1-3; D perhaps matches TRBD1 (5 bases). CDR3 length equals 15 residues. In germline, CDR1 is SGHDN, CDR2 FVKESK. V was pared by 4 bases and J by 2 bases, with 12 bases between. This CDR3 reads CASSPSDTPGNTIYF. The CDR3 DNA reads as TGTGCCAGCAGCCCCTCGGACACACCTGGAAACACCATATATTTT. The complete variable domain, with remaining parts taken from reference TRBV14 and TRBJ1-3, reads EAGVTQFPSHSVIEKGQTVTLRCDPISGHDNLYWYRRVMGKEIKFLLHFVKESKQDESGMPNNRFLAERTGGTYSTLKVQPAELEDSGVYFCASSPSDTPGNTIYFGEGSWLTVV.

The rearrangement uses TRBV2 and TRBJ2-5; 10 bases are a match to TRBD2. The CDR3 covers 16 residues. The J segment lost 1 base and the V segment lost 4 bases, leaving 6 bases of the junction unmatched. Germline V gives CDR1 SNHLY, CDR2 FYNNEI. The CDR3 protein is CASSGTSGLPQETQYF. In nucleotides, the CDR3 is TGTGCCAGCAGTGGGACTAGCGGATTACCCCAAGAGACCCAGTACTTC.

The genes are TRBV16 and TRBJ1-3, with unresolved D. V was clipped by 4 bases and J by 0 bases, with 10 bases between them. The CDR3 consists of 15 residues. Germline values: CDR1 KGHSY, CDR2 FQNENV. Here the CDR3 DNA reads TGTGCCAGCAGCCTAGGAGCTAGCTCTGGAAACACCATATATTTT. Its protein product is CASSLGASSGNTIYF. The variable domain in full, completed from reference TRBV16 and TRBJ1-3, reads GEEVAQTPKHLVRGEGQKAKLYCAPIKGHSYVFWYQQVLKNEFKFLISFQNENVFDETGMPKERFSAKCLPNSPCSLEIQATKLEDSAVYFCASSLGASSGNTIYFGEGSWLTVV.

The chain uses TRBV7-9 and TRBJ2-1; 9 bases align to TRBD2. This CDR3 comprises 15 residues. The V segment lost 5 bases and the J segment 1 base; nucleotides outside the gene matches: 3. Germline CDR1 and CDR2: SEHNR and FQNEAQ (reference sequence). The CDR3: CASSRSGSSYNEQFF. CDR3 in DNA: TGTGCCAGCAGCCGTAGCGGGAGTTCCTACAATGAGCAGTTCTTC.

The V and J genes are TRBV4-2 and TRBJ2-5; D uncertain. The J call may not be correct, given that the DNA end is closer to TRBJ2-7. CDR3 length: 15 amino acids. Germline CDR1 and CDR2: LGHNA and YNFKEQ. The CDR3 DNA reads TGTGCCAGCAGCCAAGACATTGGCTGGAGCTACGAGCAGTACTTC. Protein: CASSQDIGWSYEQYF.

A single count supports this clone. CDR3 in amino acids: CASSPGSYNTEAFF. For the CDR3, the DNA is TGTGCCAGCTCACCGGGTTCCTATAACACTGAAGCTTTCTTT. The chain links TRBV18 to TRBJ1-1; D unclear. The CDR3 is 14 amino acids. The germline gives CDR1 KGHSH, CDR2 LQKENI. V dropped 3 bases and J dropped 2 bases, with 10 bases sitting between them.

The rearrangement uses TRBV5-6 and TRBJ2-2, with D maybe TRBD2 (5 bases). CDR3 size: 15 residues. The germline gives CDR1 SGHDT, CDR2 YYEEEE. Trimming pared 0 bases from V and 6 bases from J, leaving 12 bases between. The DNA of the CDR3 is TGTGCCAGCAGCTTGGTTGGTCGGGGATCCGGGGAGCTGTTTTTT. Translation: CASSLVGRGSGELFF.

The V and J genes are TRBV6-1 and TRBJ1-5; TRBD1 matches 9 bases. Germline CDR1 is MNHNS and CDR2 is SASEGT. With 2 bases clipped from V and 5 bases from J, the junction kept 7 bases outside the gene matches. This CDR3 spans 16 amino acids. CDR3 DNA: TGTGCCAGCAGTGAAACTTGGACAGGGGTTGATCAGCCCCAGCATTTT. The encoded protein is CASSETWTGVDQPQHF.

CDR3 DNA: TGCGCCAGCAGCCAAGCCTTAATGGGCGTCGGCACAGATACGCAGTATTTT. It yields the protein CASSQALMGVGTDTQYF. V is TRBV4-3 and J is TRBJ2-3, with no clear D. The ends were cut back, 1 base at V and 1 base at J, with 15 bases in the middle. The CDR3 is made up of 17 amino acids. The germline CDR1 and CDR2 sequences are LGHNA and YSLEER.

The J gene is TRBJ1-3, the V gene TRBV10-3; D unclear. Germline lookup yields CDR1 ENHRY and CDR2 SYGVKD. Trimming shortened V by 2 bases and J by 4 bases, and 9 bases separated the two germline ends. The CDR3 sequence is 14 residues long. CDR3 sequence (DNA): TGTGCCATCAGTGAGCCGAAGGCCGGAAACACCATATATTTT. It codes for CAISEPKAGNTIYF.

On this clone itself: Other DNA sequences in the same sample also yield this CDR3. The CDR3 loop is CASSPRTSGSNEQFF. CDR3 nucleotide sequence: TGCGCCAGCAGCCCAAGGACTAGCGGGAGTAATGAGCAGTTCTTC. The chain couples TRBV5-1 to TRBJ2-1; 13 bases map to TRBD2. V lost 4 bases to trimming and J lost 7 bases; unmatched junction nucleotides: 5. This CDR3 has 15 amino acids. CDR1 SGHRS and CDR2 YFSETQ come from the germline V gene.

CDR3: CASSVGGQAYEQYF. Here the CDR3 DNA reads TGTGCCAGCAGCGTGGGCGGGCAGGCCTACGAGCAGTACTTC. The chain is built from TRBV9 and TRBJ2-7, with TRBD2 as a possible D gene (5 bases). Germline-derived CDR1 and CDR2 are SGDLS and YYNGEE. The CDR3 is made up of 14 amino acids. Deletions cut 2 bases from V and 2 bases from J, with 11 bases between.

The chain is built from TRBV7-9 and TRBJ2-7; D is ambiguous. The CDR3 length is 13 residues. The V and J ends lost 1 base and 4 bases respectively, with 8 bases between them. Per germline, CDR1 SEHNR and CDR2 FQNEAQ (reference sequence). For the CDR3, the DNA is TGTGCCAGCAGCTTAGGTCCCTTATACGAGCAGTACTTC. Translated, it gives CASSLGPLYEQYF.

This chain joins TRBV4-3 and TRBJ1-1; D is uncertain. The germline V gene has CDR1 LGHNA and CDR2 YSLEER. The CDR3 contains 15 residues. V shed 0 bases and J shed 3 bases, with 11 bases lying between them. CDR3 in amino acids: CASSQDNLEDTEAFF. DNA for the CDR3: TGCGCCAGCAGCCAAGATAACCTAGAGGACACTGAAGCTTTCTTT.

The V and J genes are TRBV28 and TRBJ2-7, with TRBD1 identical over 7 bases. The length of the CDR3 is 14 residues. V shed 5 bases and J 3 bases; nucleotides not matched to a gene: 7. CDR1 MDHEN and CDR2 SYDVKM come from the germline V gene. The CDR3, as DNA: TGTGCCAGCAGTCACCATGGGGACAGCTACGAGCAGTACTTC. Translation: CASSHHGDSYEQYF.

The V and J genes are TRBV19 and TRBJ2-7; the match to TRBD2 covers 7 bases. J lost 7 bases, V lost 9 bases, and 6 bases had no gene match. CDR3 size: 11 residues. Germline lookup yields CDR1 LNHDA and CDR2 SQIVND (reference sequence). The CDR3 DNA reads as TGTGCCAGCAATGAGCGGGGTGAGCAGTACTTC. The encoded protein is CASNERGEQYF.

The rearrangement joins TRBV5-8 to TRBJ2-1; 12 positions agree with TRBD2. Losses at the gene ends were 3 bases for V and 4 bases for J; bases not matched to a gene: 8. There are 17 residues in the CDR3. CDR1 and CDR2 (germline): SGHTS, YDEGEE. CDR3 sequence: CASSSDPGTSGYNEQFF. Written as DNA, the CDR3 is TGTGCCAGCAGCTCAGATCCCGGGACTAGCGGGTACAATGAGCAGTTCTTC.

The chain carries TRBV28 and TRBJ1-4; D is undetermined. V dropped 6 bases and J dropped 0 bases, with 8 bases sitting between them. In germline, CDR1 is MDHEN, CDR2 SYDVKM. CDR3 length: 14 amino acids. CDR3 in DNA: TGTGCCAGCAGGCTACAGTCAACTAATGAAAAACTGTTTTTT. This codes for CASRLQSTNEKLFF.

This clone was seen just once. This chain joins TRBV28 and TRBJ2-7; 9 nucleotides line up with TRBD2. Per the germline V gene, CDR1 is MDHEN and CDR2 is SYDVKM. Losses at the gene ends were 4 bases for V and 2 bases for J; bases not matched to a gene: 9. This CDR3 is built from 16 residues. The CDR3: CASSSTSTSGTYEQYF. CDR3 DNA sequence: TGTGCCAGCAGTTCGACCTCGACTAGCGGAACCTACGAGCAGTACTTC.

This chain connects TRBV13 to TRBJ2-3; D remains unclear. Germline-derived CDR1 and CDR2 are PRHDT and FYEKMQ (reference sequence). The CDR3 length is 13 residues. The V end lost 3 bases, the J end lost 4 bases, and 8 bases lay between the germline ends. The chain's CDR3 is CASSFGLADTQYF. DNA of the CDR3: TGTGCCAGCAGCTTCGGGTTGGCAGATACGCAGTATTTT.

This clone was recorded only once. The CDR3 region is CASSQTGGTNEQFF. The CDR3 bases are TGTGCCAGCAGCCAAACTGGGGGTACGAATGAGCAGTTCTTC. This chain joins TRBV9 and TRBJ2-1; D possibly matches TRBD1 or TRBD2 (5 bases each). Germline loops: CDR1 SGDLS, CDR2 YYNGEE. CDR3 length: 14 amino acids. Trimming shortened V by 4 bases and J by 7 bases, and 15 bases separated the two germline ends.

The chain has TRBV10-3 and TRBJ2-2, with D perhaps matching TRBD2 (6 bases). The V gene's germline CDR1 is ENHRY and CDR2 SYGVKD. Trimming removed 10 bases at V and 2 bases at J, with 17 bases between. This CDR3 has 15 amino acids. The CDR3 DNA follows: TGTGCCACGGGGACCGACGGACTAAACACCGGGGAGCTGTTTTTT. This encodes CATGTDGLNTGELFF.

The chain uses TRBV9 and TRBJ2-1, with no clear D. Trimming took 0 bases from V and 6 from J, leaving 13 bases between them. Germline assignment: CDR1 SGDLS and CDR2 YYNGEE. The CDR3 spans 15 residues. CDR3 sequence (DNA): TGTGCCAGCAGCGTAGCAGGCCAAGATCCCAATGAGCAGTTCTTC. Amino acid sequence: CASSVAGQDPNEQFF.

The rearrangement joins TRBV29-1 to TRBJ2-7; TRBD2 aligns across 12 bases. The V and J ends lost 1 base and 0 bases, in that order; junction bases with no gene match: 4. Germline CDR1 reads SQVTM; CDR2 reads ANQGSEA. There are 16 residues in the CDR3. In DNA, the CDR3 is TGCAGCGTTGAAGGGGGGACTAGCGGGCCCTCCTACGAGCAGTACTTC. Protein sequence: CSVEGGTSGPSYEQYF.

This CDR3 is CASSYSGLASSYEQYF. CDR3 nucleotides: TGTGCCAGCAGTTACTCGGGTCTAGCGAGCTCCTACGAGCAGTACTTC. The genes are TRBV6-5 and TRBJ2-7; possible D gene TRBD2, 6 bases. CDR1 and CDR2 from the germline V gene are MNHEY and SVGAGI. The germline V and J ends were trimmed by 0 bases and 0 bases, with 12 bases remaining between them. CDR3 length equals 16 residues.

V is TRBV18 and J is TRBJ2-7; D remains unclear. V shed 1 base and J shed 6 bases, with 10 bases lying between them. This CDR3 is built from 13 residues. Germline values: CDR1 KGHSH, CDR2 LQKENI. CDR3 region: CASSPQGIGEQYF. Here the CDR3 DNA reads TGTGCCAGCTCACCACAGGGAATCGGCGAGCAGTACTTC.

The CDR3 here is CASSLAPGRTEAFF. CDR3 DNA: TGTGCCAGCAGCTTAGCTCCAGGGAGAACTGAAGCTTTCTTT. V gene TRBV11-2 combines with J gene TRBJ1-1; a possible D gene is TRBD1 (5 bases). The CDR3 sequence is 14 residues long. CDR1 and CDR2 (germline): SGHAT, FQNNGV. The ends were cut back, 1 base at V and 5 bases at J, with 11 bases in the middle.

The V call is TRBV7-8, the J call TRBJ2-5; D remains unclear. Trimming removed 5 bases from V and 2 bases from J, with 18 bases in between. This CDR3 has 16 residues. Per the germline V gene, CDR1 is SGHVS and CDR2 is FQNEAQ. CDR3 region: CASSLYSGRAQETQYF. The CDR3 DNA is TGTGCCAGCAGCCTATATTCCGGCCGGGCACAAGAGACCCAGTACTTC.

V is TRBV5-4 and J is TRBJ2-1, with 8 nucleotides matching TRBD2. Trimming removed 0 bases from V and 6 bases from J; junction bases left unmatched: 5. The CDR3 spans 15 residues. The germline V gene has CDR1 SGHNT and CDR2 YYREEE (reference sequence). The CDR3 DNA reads TGTGCCAGCAGCTTGGACGCGGGAGGAAGCAATGAGCAGTTCTTC. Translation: CASSLDAGGSNEQFF.